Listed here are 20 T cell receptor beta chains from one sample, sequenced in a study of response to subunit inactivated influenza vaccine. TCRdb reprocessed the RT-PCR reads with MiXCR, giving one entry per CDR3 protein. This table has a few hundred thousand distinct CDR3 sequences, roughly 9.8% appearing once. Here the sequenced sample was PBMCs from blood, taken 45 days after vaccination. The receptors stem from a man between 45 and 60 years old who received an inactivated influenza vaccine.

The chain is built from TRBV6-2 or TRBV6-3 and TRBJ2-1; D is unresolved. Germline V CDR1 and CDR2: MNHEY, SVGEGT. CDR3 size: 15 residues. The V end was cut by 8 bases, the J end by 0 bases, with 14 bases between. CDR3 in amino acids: CASGKATSSYNEQFF. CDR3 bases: TGTGCCAGCGGCAAAGCAACGAGCTCCTACAATGAGCAGTTCTTC.

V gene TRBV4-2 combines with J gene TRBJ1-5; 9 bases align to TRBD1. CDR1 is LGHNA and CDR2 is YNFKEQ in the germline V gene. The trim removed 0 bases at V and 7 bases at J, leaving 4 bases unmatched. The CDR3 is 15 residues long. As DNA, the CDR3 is TGTGCCAGCAGCCAAGATTTACAGGGGGCACAGCCCCAGCATTTT. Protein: CASSQDLQGAQPQHF.

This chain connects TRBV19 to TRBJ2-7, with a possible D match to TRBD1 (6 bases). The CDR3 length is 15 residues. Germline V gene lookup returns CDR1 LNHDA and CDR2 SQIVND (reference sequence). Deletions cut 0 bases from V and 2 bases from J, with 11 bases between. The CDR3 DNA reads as TGTGCCAGTAGTATAGAGGGGGCATGGCCCTACGAGCAGTACTTC. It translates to CASSIEGAWPYEQYF.

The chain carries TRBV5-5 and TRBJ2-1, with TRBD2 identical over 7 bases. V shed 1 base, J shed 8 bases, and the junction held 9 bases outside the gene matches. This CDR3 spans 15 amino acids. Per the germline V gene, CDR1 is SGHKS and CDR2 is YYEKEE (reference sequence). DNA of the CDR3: TGTGCCAGCAGCTTGAGCGGGACCCTGGCGGATGAGCAGTTCTTC. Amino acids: CASSLSGTLADEQFF.

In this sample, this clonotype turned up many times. The CDR3 is CANSLYNIQYF. Here the CDR3 DNA reads TGTGCCAACTCCCTCTATAACATTCAGTACTTC. This rearrangement joins TRBV24-1 to TRBJ2-4; D remains unclear. V lost 11 bases and J 7 bases, leaving 11 bases between the germline ends. Germline CDR1 and CDR2: KGHDR and SFDVKD. This CDR3 is 11 amino acids long.

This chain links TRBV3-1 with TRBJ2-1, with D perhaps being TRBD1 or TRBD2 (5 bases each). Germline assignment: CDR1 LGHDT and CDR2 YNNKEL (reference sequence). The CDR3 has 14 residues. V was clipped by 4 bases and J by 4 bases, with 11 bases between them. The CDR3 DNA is TGTGCCAGCAGCCGACCGGGACGGTACAATGAGCAGTTCTTC. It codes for CASSRPGRYNEQFF.

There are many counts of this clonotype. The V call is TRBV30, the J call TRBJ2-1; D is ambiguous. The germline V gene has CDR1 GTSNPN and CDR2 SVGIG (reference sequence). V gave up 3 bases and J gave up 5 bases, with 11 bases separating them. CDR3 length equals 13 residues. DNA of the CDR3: TGTGCCTGGAGAGGGTTAGTCCACAATGAGCAGTTCTTC. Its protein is CAWRGLVHNEQFF.

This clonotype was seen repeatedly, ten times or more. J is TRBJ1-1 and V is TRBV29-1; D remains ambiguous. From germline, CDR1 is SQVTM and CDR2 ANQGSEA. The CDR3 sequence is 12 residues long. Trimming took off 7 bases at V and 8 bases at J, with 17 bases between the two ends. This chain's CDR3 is CSADTNGGEAFF. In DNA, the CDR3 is TGCAGCGCCGACACCAACGGTGGGGAAGCTTTCTTT.

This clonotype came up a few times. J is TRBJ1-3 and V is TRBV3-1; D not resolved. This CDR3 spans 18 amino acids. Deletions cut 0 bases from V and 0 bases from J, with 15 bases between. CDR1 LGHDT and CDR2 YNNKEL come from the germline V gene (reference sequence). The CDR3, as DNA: TGTGCCAGCAGCCAAGACTTGAGGGTCTCAGCCTCTGGAAACACCATATATTTT. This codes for CASSQDLRVSASGNTIYF.

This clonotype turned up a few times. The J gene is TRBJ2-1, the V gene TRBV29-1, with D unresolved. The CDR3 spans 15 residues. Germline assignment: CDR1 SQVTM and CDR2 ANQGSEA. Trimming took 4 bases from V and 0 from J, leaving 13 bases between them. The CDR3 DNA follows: TGCAGCGTTGGGCCCCGCAGGCCCTCCTACAATGAGCAGTTCTTC. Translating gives CSVGPRRPSYNEQFF.

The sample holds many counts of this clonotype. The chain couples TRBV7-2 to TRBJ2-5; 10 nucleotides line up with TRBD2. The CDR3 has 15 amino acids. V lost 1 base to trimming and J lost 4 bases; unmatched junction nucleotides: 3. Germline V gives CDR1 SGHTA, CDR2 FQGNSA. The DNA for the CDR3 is TGTGCCAGCAGCTTAGAAAGCGGGGGGGCAGAGACCCAGTACTTC. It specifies CASSLESGGAETQYF.

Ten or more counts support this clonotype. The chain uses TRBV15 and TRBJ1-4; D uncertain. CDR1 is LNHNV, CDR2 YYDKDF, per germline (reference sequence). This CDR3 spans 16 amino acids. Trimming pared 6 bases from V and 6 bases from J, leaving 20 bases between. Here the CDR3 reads CATSLGLTSRDEKLFF. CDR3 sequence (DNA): TGTGCCACCAGTCTTGGCCTGACAAGCCGGGATGAAAAACTGTTTTTT.

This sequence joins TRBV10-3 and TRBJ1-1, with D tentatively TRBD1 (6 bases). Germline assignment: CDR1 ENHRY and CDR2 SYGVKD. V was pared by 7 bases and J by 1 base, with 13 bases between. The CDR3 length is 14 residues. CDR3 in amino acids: CAITEQGPNTEAFF. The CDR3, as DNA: TGTGCCATCACCGAGCAGGGGCCGAACACTGAAGCTTTCTTT.

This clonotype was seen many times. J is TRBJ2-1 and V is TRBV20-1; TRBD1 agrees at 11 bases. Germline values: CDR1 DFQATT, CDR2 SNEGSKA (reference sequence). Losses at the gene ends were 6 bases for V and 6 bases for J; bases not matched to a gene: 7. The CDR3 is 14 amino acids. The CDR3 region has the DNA TGCAGTGCGACCTCCGGGACAGGGGGCAATGAGCAGTTCTTC. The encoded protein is CSATSGTGGNEQFF.

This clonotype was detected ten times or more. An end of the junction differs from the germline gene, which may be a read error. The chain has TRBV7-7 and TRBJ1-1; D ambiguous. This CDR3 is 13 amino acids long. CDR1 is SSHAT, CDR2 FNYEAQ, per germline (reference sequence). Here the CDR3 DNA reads TGTGCTAGCAGTTTACGGAGGAACACTGAAGCTTTCTTT. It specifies CASSLRRNTEAFF.

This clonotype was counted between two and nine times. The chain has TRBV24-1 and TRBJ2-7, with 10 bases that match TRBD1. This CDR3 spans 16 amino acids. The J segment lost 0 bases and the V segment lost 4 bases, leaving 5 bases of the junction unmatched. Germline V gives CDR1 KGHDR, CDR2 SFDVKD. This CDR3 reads CATSETGTGASYEQYF. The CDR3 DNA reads TGTGCCACCAGTGAAACCGGGACAGGGGCCTCCTACGAGCAGTACTTC.

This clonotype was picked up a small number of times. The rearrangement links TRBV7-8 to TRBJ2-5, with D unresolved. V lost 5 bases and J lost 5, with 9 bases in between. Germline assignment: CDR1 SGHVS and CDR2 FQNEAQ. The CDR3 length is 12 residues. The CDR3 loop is CASSRAGETQYF. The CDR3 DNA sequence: TGTGCCAGCAGCAGAGCTGGGGAGACCCAGTACTTC.

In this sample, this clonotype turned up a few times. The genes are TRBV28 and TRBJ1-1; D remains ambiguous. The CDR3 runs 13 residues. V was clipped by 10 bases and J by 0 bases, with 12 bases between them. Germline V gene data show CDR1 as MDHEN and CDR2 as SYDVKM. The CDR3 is CAIASYMNTEAFF. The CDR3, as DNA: TGTGCCATCGCGAGCTACATGAACACTGAAGCTTTCTTT.

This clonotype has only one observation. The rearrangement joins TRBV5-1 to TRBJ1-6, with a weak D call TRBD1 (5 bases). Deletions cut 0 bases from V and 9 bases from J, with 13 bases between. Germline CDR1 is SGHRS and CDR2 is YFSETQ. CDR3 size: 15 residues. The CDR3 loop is CASSLDKGRSSPLHF. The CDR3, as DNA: TGCGCCAGCAGCTTGGACAAGGGGCGTTCTTCACCCCTCCACTTT.

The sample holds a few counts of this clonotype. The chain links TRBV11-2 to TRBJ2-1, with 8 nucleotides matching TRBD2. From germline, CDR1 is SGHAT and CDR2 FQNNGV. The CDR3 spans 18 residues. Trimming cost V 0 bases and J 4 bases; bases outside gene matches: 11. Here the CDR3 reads CASSLDGPLTSVYNEQFF. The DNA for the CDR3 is TGTGCCAGCAGCTTAGATGGGCCTTTGACTAGCGTGTACAATGAGCAGTTCTTC.